The 23 T cell receptor beta chains in this list originate from one sample, sequenced in a study of OX40 agonist ivuxolimab in advanced cancers. The repertoire was sequenced with immunoSEQ multiplex PCR; TCRdb's copy has only in-frame clones and lacks some. The data hold 25,000 to 35,000 clones, with approximately 80% observed a single time. Specimen: CD4+ or CD8+ T cells sorted from blood, collected in a trial of the OX40 agonist ivuxolimab. Receptor source: an adult with an advanced solid tumor such as melanoma, head and neck, liver or kidney cancer.

The J gene is TRBJ1-4, the V gene TRBV7-2; D is ambiguous. The CDR3 spans 14 residues. CDR1 and CDR2 from the germline V gene are SGHTA and FQGNSA. With 2 bases removed from V and 6 bases from J, the gap between germline ends came to 10 bases. CDR3 region: CASSLYVLDEKLFF. In DNA form, the CDR3 reads TGTGCCAGCAGCTTATATGTACTTGATGAAAAACTGTTTTTT.

This clone was detected only once. The V gene is TRBV6-5, the J gene TRBJ2-1, with 8 positions matching TRBD1. J was trimmed by 10 bases and V by 6 bases; bases with no gene match: 5. The length of the CDR3 is 12 residues. Germline-derived CDR1 and CDR2 are MNHEY and SVGAGI. CDR3 sequence reads: CASSGQGIEQFF. For the CDR3, the DNA is TGTGCCAGCAGCGGACAGGGTATAGAGCAGTTCTTC.

The chain uses TRBV28 and TRBJ1-2; D is uncertain. Looked up from germline, CDR1 is MDHEN and CDR2 is SYDVKM. The CDR3 covers 10 residues. V lost 5 bases, J lost 5 bases, and 3 bases lay in between. Written as DNA, the CDR3 is TGTGCCAGCAGTCGATATGGCTACACCTTC. Its translation: CASSRYGYTF.

The V gene is TRBV29-1, the J gene TRBJ2-2; the D call may be TRBD1 or TRBD2 (5 bases each). This CDR3 is built from 14 residues. Germline values: CDR1 SQVTM, CDR2 ANQGSEA. Trimming removed 6 bases at V and 0 bases at J, with 11 bases between. This CDR3 reads CSVVGTANTGELFF. In DNA form, the CDR3 reads TGCAGCGTGGTAGGGACCGCGAACACCGGGGAGCTGTTTTTT.

This clone was seen a handful of times. V usage is TRBV19 and J usage is TRBJ2-5; TRBD2 is a possible D gene (5 bases). Trimming left V 5 bases short and J 9 bases short, with 16 bases between. The CDR3 covers 13 residues. In germline, CDR1 is LNHDA, CDR2 SQIVND (reference sequence). In DNA form, the CDR3 reads TGTGCCAGTAGTTTGGGGATCCCCGGGGCCCAGTACTTC. It specifies CASSLGIPGAQYF. The full variable domain, its missing parts supplied by reference TRBV19 and TRBJ2-5, is DGGITQSPKYLFRKEGQNVTLSCEQNLNHDAMYWYRQDPGQGLRLIYYSQIVNDFQKGDIAEGYSVSREKKESFPLTVTSAQKNPTAFYLCASSLGIPGAQYFGPGTRLLVL.

The genes are TRBV28 and TRBJ2-6; 9 bases fit TRBD1. Trimming cost V 8 bases and J 2 bases; bases outside gene matches: 10. CDR1 and CDR2 from the germline V gene are MDHEN and SYDVKM. The CDR3 is 17 residues long. CDR3 nucleotides: TGTGCCAGCCGAAACTGGGACAGGGATACTGGGGCCAACGTCCTGACTTTC. Protein: CASRNWDRDTGANVLTF. Full variable domain (missing parts from reference TRBV28 and TRBJ2-6): DVKVTQSSRYLVKRTGEKVFLECVQDMDHENMFWYRQDPGLGLRLIYFSYDVKMKEKGDIPEGYSVSREKKERFSLILESASTNQTSMYLCASRNWDRDTGANVLTFGAGSRLTVL.

The V call is TRBV30, the J call TRBJ2-6, with D hard to call. The CDR3 is 14 residues long. Trimming took 2 bases from V and 0 from J, leaving 5 bases between them. Germline CDR1 and CDR2: GTSNPN and SVGIG (reference sequence). This CDR3 is CAWSLSSGANVLTF. CDR3 sequence (DNA): TGTGCCTGGAGTCTTTCCTCTGGGGCCAACGTCCTGACTTTC. Full variable domain (remainder filled in from reference TRBV30 and TRBJ2-6): SQTIHQWPATLVQPVGSPLSLECTVEGTSNPNLYWYRQAAGRGLQLLFYSVGIGQISSEVPQNLSASRPQDRQFILSSKKLLLSDSGFYLCAWSLSSGANVLTFGAGSRLTVL.

The chain combines TRBV9 with TRBJ1-4; unclear D gene. Germline CDR1 and CDR2: SGDLS and YYNGEE. The CDR3 runs 14 residues. Deletions cut 4 bases from V and 6 bases from J, with 13 bases between. CDR3 sequence (DNA): TGTGCCAGCAGCCCCCGCCCATGGGATGAAAAACTGTTTTTT. It encodes CASSPRPWDEKLFF.

The V gene is TRBV6-6, the J gene TRBJ1-2, with TRBD1 identical over 7 bases. The CDR3 sequence is 16 residues long. Trimming at V came to 4 bases and at J to 7 bases, leaving 15 bases not matched to a gene. Germline-derived CDR1 and CDR2 are MNHNY and SVGAGI (reference sequence). Here the CDR3 reads CASSSRDSRRGFGYTF. The CDR3 nucleotides read TGTGCCAGCAGTTCTCGGGACAGCAGAAGGGGGTTTGGCTACACCTTC.

This chain connects TRBV5-4 to TRBJ1-1; D not resolved. This CDR3 contains 13 residues. The germline gives CDR1 SGHNT, CDR2 YYREEE (reference sequence). Trimming pared 0 bases from V and 5 bases from J, leaving 8 bases between. As DNA, the CDR3 is TGTGCCAGCAGCTTGGTATACGGGACTGAAGCTTTCTTT. Its translation is CASSLVYGTEAFF.

The chain uses TRBV18 and TRBJ2-1; 7 bases are shared with TRBD2. With V trimmed by 6 bases and J by 0 bases, 17 bases remained unmatched. Germline V gene lookup returns CDR1 KGHSH and CDR2 LQKENI. The CDR3 sequence is 19 residues long. The CDR3 coding sequence is TGTGCCAGCTCCCGAAGCGGGGCAGCCTCCATTAGCTCCTACAATGAGCAGTTCTTC. Amino acids: CASSRSGAASISSYNEQFF.

CDR3 region: CASSQGLGTLHF. CDR3 nucleotides: TGTGCCAGCAGTCAGGGGTTAGGGACCCTCCACTTT. This sequence joins TRBV27 and TRBJ1-6; a weak D match, TRBD1 (6 bases). CDR3 size: 12 residues. CDR1 is MNHEY, CDR2 SMNVEV, per germline (reference sequence). V dropped 5 bases and J dropped 14 bases, with 13 bases sitting between them.

The chain couples TRBV2 to TRBJ1-1; D ambiguous. The CDR3 consists of 14 residues. Per the germline V gene, CDR1 is SNHLY and CDR2 is FYNNEI. V was pared by 7 bases and J by 0 bases, with 12 bases between. The CDR3 bases are TGTGCCAGCACCCTGGAATGGTTGAACACTGAAGCTTTCTTT. Encoded protein: CASTLEWLNTEAFF.

The genes are TRBV5-6 and TRBJ2-7; D not resolved. V was trimmed by 3 bases and J by 3 bases, leaving 4 bases between them. There are 11 residues in the CDR3. Looked up from germline, CDR1 is SGHDT and CDR2 is YYEEEE. CDR3 residues: CASSSYYEQYF. The DNA of the CDR3 is TGTGCCAGCAGCTCCTACTACGAGCAGTACTTC.

This chain joins TRBV5-4 and TRBJ2-5; 13 bases align to TRBD2. The CDR3 length is 17 residues. J gave up 2 bases and V 3 bases, and 7 bases lay outside the gene matches. Germline CDR1 is SGHNT and CDR2 is YYREEE (reference sequence). This chain's CDR3 is CASSSGLAGQGQETQYF. DNA for the CDR3: TGTGCCAGCAGCTCGGGACTAGCGGGGCAGGGACAAGAGACCCAGTACTTC. The full variable domain, rest sourced from reference TRBV5-4 and TRBJ2-5, is ETGVTQSPTHLIKTRGQQVTLRCSSQSGHNTVSWYQQALGQGPQFIFQYYREEENGRGNFPPRFSGLQFPNYSSELNVNALELDDSALYLCASSSGLAGQGQETQYFGPGTRLLVL.

The V gene is TRBV5-5, the J gene TRBJ2-1, with 7 bases matching TRBD2. V gave up 4 bases and J gave up 8 bases; unmatched junction bases: 15. The V gene's germline CDR1 is SGHKS and CDR2 YYEKEE (reference sequence). The CDR3 loop spans 16 amino acids. DNA of the CDR3: TGTGCCAGCAGCCGGGAGGTAGCCGGGGTTCGACATGAGCAGTTCTTC. This translates into CASSREVAGVRHEQFF.

J is TRBJ1-1 and V is TRBV5-5; 7 bases line up with TRBD1. Losses at the gene ends were 1 base for V and 4 bases for J; bases not matched to a gene: 7. The length of the CDR3 is 15 residues. Germline CDR1 and CDR2: SGHKS and YYEKEE (reference sequence). CDR3 sequence (DNA): TGTGCCAGCAGCTTGTCGACAGGGACGAGCACTGAAGCTTTCTTT. Residues: CASSLSTGTSTEAFF.

CDR3 residues: CASTSTIGEQYF. In nucleotides, the CDR3 is TGTGCCAGCACCTCCACCATCGGCGAGCAGTACTTC. This chain links TRBV6-5 with TRBJ2-7; D is uncertain. The CDR3 consists of 12 residues. Trimming took off 7 bases at V and 6 bases at J, with 13 bases between the two ends. The V gene's germline CDR1 is MNHEY and CDR2 SVGAGI.

The rearrangement joins TRBV30 to TRBJ2-5; D is unclear. The length of the CDR3 is 12 residues. V shed 2 bases and J shed 5 bases, with 9 bases lying between them. Germline CDR1 and CDR2: GTSNPN and SVGIG (reference sequence). CDR3 DNA: TGTGCCTGGAGTAACAGCGCCGAGACCCAGTACTTC. Amino acids: CAWSNSAETQYF. The full variable domain, in which reference TRBV30 and TRBJ2-5 provide the parts outside the CDR3, is SQTIHQWPATLVQPVGSPLSLECTVEGTSNPNLYWYRQAAGRGLQLLFYSVGIGQISSEVPQNLSASRPQDRQFILSSKKLLLSDSGFYLCAWSNSAETQYFGPGTRLLVL.

The V and J genes are TRBV5-1 and TRBJ2-3, with 15 nucleotides matching TRBD2. The CDR3 spans 14 residues. With 9 bases clipped from V and 5 bases from J, the junction kept 4 bases outside the gene matches. Germline CDR1 SGHRS, CDR2 YFSETQ. The CDR3 here is CATGLAGGRDTQYF. CDR3 sequence (DNA): TGCGCCACAGGACTAGCGGGGGGGCGAGATACGCAGTATTTT.

This chain links TRBV5-4 with TRBJ2-7, with D perhaps TRBD1 (6 bases). Germline CDR1 reads SGHNT; CDR2 reads YYREEE (reference sequence). CDR3 size: 16 residues. The ends were cut back, 0 bases at V and 0 bases at J, with 13 bases in the middle. The CDR3 DNA is TGTGCCAGCAGCTTGGACTCGGACAGCTACTCCTACGAGCAGTACTTC. This gives the protein CASSLDSDSYSYEQYF. The whole variable domain, remainder taken from reference TRBV5-4 and TRBJ2-7, is ETGVTQSPTHLIKTRGQQVTLRCSSQSGHNTVSWYQQALGQGPQFIFQYYREEENGRGNFPPRFSGLQFPNYSSELNVNALELDDSALYLCASSLDSDSYSYEQYFGPGTRLTVT.

The chain links TRBV10-1 to TRBJ1-4; D perhaps matches TRBD1 (5 bases). This CDR3 region has 15 residues. Germline V gene data show CDR1 as WNHNN and CDR2 as SYGVQD (reference sequence). V was trimmed by 6 bases and J by 0 bases, leaving 11 bases between them. This chain's CDR3 is CASSGVGPTNEKLFF. CDR3 DNA: TGCGCCAGCAGCGGGGTGGGGCCAACTAATGAAAAACTGTTTTTT.

The DNA of the CDR3 is TGTGCCAGCAGCTTGGACCGGGGTGAGACCCAGTACTTC. Its protein is CASSLDRGETQYF. The rearrangement links TRBV7-9 to TRBJ2-5; TRBD2 might be the D (5 bases). V lost 3 bases and J lost 5, with 10 bases in between. Germline-derived CDR1 and CDR2 are SEHNR and FQNEAQ (reference sequence). CDR3 length: 13 residues.